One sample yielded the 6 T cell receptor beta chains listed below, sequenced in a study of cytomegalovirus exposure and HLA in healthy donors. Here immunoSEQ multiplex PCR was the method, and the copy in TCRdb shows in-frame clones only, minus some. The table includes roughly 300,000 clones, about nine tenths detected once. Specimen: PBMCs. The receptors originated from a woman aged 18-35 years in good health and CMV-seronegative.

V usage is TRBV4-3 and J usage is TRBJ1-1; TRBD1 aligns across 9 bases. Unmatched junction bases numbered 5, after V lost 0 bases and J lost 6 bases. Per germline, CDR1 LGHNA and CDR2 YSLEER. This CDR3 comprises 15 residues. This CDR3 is CASSQEGQGRAEAFF. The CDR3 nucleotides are TGCGCCAGCAGCCAAGAGGGACAGGGTAGGGCTGAAGCTTTCTTT.

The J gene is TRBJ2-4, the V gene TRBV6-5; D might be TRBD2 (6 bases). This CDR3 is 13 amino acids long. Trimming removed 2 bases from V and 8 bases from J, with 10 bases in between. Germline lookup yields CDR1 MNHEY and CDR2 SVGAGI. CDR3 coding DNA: TGTGCCAGCAGTTACCGGGACTGGGACATTCAGTACTTC. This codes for CASSYRDWDIQYF.

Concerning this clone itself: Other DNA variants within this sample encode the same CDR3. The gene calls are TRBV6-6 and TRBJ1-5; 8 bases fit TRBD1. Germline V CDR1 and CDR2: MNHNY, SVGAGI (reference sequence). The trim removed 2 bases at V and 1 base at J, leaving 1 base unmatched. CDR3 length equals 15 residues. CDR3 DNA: TGTGCCAGCAGTTACGACAGGGGAAGCAATCAGCCCCAGCATTTT. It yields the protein CASSYDRGSNQPQHF.

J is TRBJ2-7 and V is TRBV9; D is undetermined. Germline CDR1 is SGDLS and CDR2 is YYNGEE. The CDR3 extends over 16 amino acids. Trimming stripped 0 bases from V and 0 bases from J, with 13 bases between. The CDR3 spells CASSVDPLTSSYEQYF. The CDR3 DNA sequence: TGTGCCAGCAGCGTAGATCCCCTTACGAGCTCCTACGAGCAGTACTTC. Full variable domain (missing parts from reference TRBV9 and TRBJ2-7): DSGVTQTPKHLITATGQRVTLRCSPRSGDLSVYWYQQSLDQGLQFLIQYYNGEERAKGNILERFSAQQFPDLHSELNLSSLELGDSALYFCASSVDPLTSSYEQYFGPGTRLTVT.

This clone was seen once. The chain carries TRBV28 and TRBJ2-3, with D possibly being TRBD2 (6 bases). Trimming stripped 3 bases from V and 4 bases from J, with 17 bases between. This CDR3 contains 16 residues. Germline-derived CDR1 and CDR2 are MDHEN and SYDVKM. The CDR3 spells CASSFSGSSRADTQYF. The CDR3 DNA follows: TGTGCCAGCAGTTTTAGCGGAAGCTCGAGGGCAGATACGCAGTATTTT. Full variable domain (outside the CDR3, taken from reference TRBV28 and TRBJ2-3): DVKVTQSSRYLVKRTGEKVFLECVQDMDHENMFWYRQDPGLGLRLIYFSYDVKMKEKGDIPEGYSVSREKKERFSLILESASTNQTSMYLCASSFSGSSRADTQYFGPGTRLTVL.

The CDR3 region has the DNA TGTGCCAGCAGCCCCCGGGACACCACTAACTATGGCTACACCTTC. Its protein is CASSPRDTTNYGYTF. V and J are TRBV9 and TRBJ1-2, with D possibly TRBD1 on 6 matching bases. CDR1 SGDLS and CDR2 YYNGEE come from the germline V gene. Trimming took off 4 bases at V and 0 bases at J, with 13 bases between the two ends. This CDR3 is built from 15 residues.